Following are 10 T cell receptor beta chains from one sample sequenced in a study of regulatory T cells in long-lasting Graves disease. Libraries of TCR beta came from iRepertoire HTBI primers plus Arm-PCR of CDR3 regions. TCRdb fed the multiplex PCR reads into MiXCR, producing one record per CDR3 protein. This sample yields around 400,000 distinct CDR3 sequences, of which 12% are seen a single time; about 19% belongs to the top ten. Sample time point: newly diagnosed GD, antithyroid drugs for less than 3 months. With RNA extracted from PBMCs as input, the TCR library was made. The data were also submitted as part of a second study, on T cells in Graves' hyperthyroidism and ophthalmopathy.

The sample here was peripheral blood mononuclear cells (PBMCs), taken at new diagnosis, from a patient treated with antithyroid drugs. Receptors originate from a woman between 18 and 29 years old with Graves disease.

This clonotype was observed at least ten times. This rearrangement joins TRBV24-1 to TRBJ2-7, with D unresolved. The CDR3 covers 13 residues. CDR1 and CDR2 (germline): KGHDR, SFDVKD. Deletions cut 0 bases from V and 6 bases from J, with 8 bases between. This chain's CDR3 is CATSDLGGGEQYF. Written as DNA, the CDR3 is TGTGCCACCAGTGATTTGGGCGGCGGCGAGCAGTACTTC.

This clonotype appeared many times. The rearrangement links TRBV9 to TRBJ1-1; possibly TRBD1 for D (5 bases). This CDR3 region has 14 residues. V dropped 2 bases and J dropped 7 bases, with 15 bases sitting between them. Germline V lookup: CDR1 SGDLS, CDR2 YYNGEE. The CDR3 sequence: CASSVGVRSGEAFF. CDR3 sequence (DNA): TGTGCCAGCAGCGTGGGGGTCAGGTCGGGTGAAGCTTTCTTT.

For the CDR3, the DNA is TGTGCCAGCAGCTTGGGGTTTTCCGGGGAGCTGTTTTTT. Protein product: CASSLGFSGELFF. The J gene is TRBJ2-2, the V gene TRBV5-6; D unclear. Germline V gene data show CDR1 as SGHDT and CDR2 as YYEEEE. Trimming cost V 0 bases and J 6 bases, with 6 bases left between them. The CDR3 contains 13 residues.

This clonotype has at least ten counts. The V call is TRBV5-1, the J call TRBJ1-1; a weak D match, TRBD1 (5 bases). With 2 bases removed from V and 10 bases from J, the gap between germline ends came to 12 bases. The CDR3 totals 12 residues. The germline gives CDR1 SGHRS, CDR2 YFSETQ. CDR3 in DNA: TGCGCCAGCAGCTTTGCACCCGGGGGAGCTTTCTTT. Protein product: CASSFAPGGAFF.

V gene TRBV10-3 combines with J gene TRBJ2-7, with D possibly TRBD2 on 6 matching bases. Trimming stripped 7 bases from V and 2 bases from J, with 21 bases between. The CDR3 loop spans 16 amino acids. CDR1 and CDR2 from the germline V gene are ENHRY and SYGVKD. This chain's CDR3 is CAIMGGTSHAAYEQYF. CDR3 nucleotides: TGTGCCATCATGGGCGGAACTAGCCATGCCGCCTACGAGCAGTACTTC.

This clonotype has at least ten counts. The rearrangement uses TRBV19 and TRBJ1-5; no clear D. The CDR3 runs to 17 residues. V gave up 0 bases and J gave up 3 bases, with 15 bases separating them. Germline loops: CDR1 LNHDA, CDR2 SQIVND (reference sequence). For the CDR3, the DNA is TGTGCCAGTAGTATAGATCTATCAGGCGGATTCAATCAGCCCCAGCATTTT. Translating gives CASSIDLSGGFNQPQHF. The full variable domain, its missing parts supplied by reference TRBV19 and TRBJ1-5, is DGGITQSPKYLFRKEGQNVTLSCEQNLNHDAMYWYRQDPGQGLRLIYYSQIVNDFQKGDIAEGYSVSREKKESFPLTVTSAQKNPTAFYLCASSIDLSGGFNQPQHFGDGTRLSIL.

The sample holds many counts of this clonotype. This chain connects TRBV24-1 to TRBJ2-5; 9 bases are shared with TRBD1. Germline lookup yields CDR1 KGHDR and CDR2 SFDVKD. V lost 2 bases and J lost 4; bases outside the gene matches: 1. The CDR3 consists of 14 residues. The CDR3 coding sequence is TGTGCCACCAGTGATTCGGACAGGGGAGAGACCCAGTACTTC. Translating gives CATSDSDRGETQYF.

J is TRBJ2-7 and V is TRBV18, with D possibly TRBD2 on 6 matching bases. This CDR3 has 15 residues. Trimming shortened V by 3 bases and J by 4 bases, and 16 bases separated the two germline ends. CDR1 KGHSH and CDR2 LQKENI come from the germline V gene. This CDR3 reads CASSPPRDSKYEQYF. CDR3 in DNA: TGTGCCAGCTCACCGCCCCGGGACTCCAAGTACGAGCAGTACTTC.

The chain combines TRBV11-3 with TRBJ2-1, with TRBD2 matching over 8 bases. CDR1 is SGHNT, CDR2 YENEEA, per germline. The CDR3 runs 14 residues. With V trimmed by 5 bases and J by 5 bases, 5 bases remained unmatched. This CDR3 is CASSLELADNEQFF. In DNA, the CDR3 is TGTGCCAGCAGCCTGGAACTAGCGGACAATGAGCAGTTCTTC.

The CDR3 protein is CASSSTFPGSPLHF. Written as DNA, the CDR3 is TGTGCCAGCAGCTCGACCTTCCCGGGGTCACCCCTCCACTTT. The chain has TRBV7-9 and TRBJ1-6; D gene ambiguous. The V gene's germline CDR1 is SEHNR and CDR2 FQNEAQ (reference sequence). The CDR3 sequence is 14 residues long. V was shortened by 4 bases and J by 10 bases, with 14 bases between the two germline ends.